The next 29 T cell receptor beta chains were all read from a single sample in a study of sequential checkpoint blockade in melanoma. The treatment denotes: randomized to nivolumab then ipilimumab (arm A) or the reverse (arm B). Sequencing was performed with immunoSEQ multiplex PCR; in TCRdb, only in-frame clones are kept and a portion is missing. In the table there are roughly 23,000 clones, 80% of which are singletons. The sample was CD8+ T cells sorted from blood (inferred from file names), taken from a patient given nivolumab and ipilimumab in sequence. Every receptor here comes from a human donor with melanoma.

With respect to this clone: One end of the junction is discordant with germline, which a read error may explain. The chain links TRBV13 to TRBJ1-2, with a weak D call TRBD1 (5 bases). Germline loops: CDR1 PRHDT, CDR2 FYEKMQ (reference sequence). CDR3 length: 15 amino acids. For the CDR3, the DNA is TGCGCCAGCAGCCCCACGCTTAAAGACAGCTATGGCTACACCTTC. Translating gives CASSPTLKDSYGYTF.

The gene calls are TRBV5-1 and TRBJ1-5; TRBD1 aligns across 7 bases. This CDR3 region has 17 residues. Germline V gene lookup returns CDR1 SGHRS and CDR2 YFSETQ. Losses at the gene ends were 4 bases for V and 5 bases for J; bases not matched to a gene: 15. CDR3 coding DNA: TGCGCCAGCAGCCGGTCCAAGGGGGCGTTTGGGGATCAGCCCCAGCATTTT. It specifies CASSRSKGAFGDQPQHF.

The chain carries TRBV27 and TRBJ1-2, with 9 positions matching TRBD1. The CDR3 has 12 residues. The V gene's germline CDR1 is MNHEY and CDR2 SMNVEV (reference sequence). Trimming removed 5 bases from V and 7 bases from J; junction bases left unmatched: 2. The CDR3 reads CASSGTGRGYTF. For the CDR3, the DNA is TGTGCCAGCAGTGGGACAGGGCGTGGCTACACCTTC.

CDR3 region: CASRARDRGFTEAFF. The CDR3 DNA is TGTGCCAGCAGGGCTAGGGACAGGGGCTTCACTGAAGCTTTCTTT. V gene TRBV7-2 combines with J gene TRBJ1-1, with 10 bases fitting TRBD1. The CDR3 runs 15 residues. The germline V gene encodes CDR1 SGHTA and CDR2 FQGNSA. The ends lost 6 bases at V and 4 bases at J; junction bases unmatched: 8.

The chain combines TRBV10-3 with TRBJ2-7, with 11 bases that match TRBD1. CDR1 is ENHRY and CDR2 is SYGVKD in the germline V gene. V lost 9 bases to trimming and J lost 2 bases; unmatched junction nucleotides: 6. The CDR3 sequence is 14 residues long. CDR3 nucleotides: TGTGCCATGACCCGGGGACAGGGGGCCTACGAGCAGTACTTC. Translated: CAMTRGQGAYEQYF.

V is TRBV9 and J is TRBJ2-2; D possibly corresponds to TRBD1 (6 bases). This CDR3 has 15 amino acids. The V end lost 3 bases, the J end lost 3 bases, and 12 bases lay between the germline ends. The germline gives CDR1 SGDLS, CDR2 YYNGEE. The CDR3 sequence: CASSDDRFYTGELFF. The CDR3 DNA reads TGTGCCAGCAGCGATGACAGGTTTTACACCGGGGAGCTGTTTTTT. The full variable domain, rest sourced from reference TRBV9 and TRBJ2-2, is DSGVTQTPKHLITATGQRVTLRCSPRSGDLSVYWYQQSLDQGLQFLIQYYNGEERAKGNILERFSAQQFPDLHSELNLSSLELGDSALYFCASSDDRFYTGELFFGEGSRLTVL.

This chain connects TRBV7-8 to TRBJ2-3; D possibly corresponds to TRBD1 (6 bases). The germline V and J ends were trimmed by 2 bases and 2 bases, with 11 bases remaining between them. The length of the CDR3 is 15 residues. Per the germline V gene, CDR1 is SGHVS and CDR2 is FQNEAQ. The CDR3 reads CASSLPRQATDTQYF. CDR3 sequence (DNA): TGTGCCAGCAGCTTACCTAGACAGGCCACAGATACGCAGTATTTT.

The rearrangement uses TRBV15 and TRBJ2-7; TRBD2 agrees at 11 bases. This CDR3 contains 16 residues. Trimming cost V 4 bases and J 2 bases; bases outside gene matches: 7. Per the germline V gene, CDR1 is LNHNV and CDR2 is YYDKDF (reference sequence). CDR3 residues: CATSKASGRLTYEQYF. CDR3 coding DNA: TGTGCCACCAGCAAGGCTAGCGGGAGGTTAACCTACGAGCAGTACTTC.

Only a few counts were recorded for this clone. V gene TRBV28 combines with J gene TRBJ1-1, with D possibly TRBD1 on 5 matching bases. Germline V gives CDR1 MDHEN, CDR2 SYDVKM. CDR3 size: 17 residues. The V end was cut by 2 bases, the J end by 2 bases, with 18 bases between. The CDR3 protein is CASSLTGARVVNTEAFF. The CDR3 nucleotides read TGTGCCAGCAGTTTAACAGGAGCCCGGGTGGTAAACACTGAAGCTTTCTTT.

The rearrangement uses TRBV16 and TRBJ1-2; 8 bases match TRBD1. Trimming at V came to 4 bases and at J to 5 bases, leaving 6 bases not matched to a gene. The germline gives CDR1 KGHSY, CDR2 FQNENV. This CDR3 is built from 14 residues. CDR3 DNA: TGTGCCAGCAGCCCCCGGACAGGGAGATATGGCTACACCTTC. Protein: CASSPRTGRYGYTF.

The chain combines TRBV7-9 with TRBJ2-7; maybe TRBD2 (5 bases). V gave up 5 bases and J gave up 5 bases, with 13 bases separating them. Germline loops: CDR1 SEHNR, CDR2 FQNEAQ (reference sequence). The CDR3 is made up of 13 amino acids. As DNA, the CDR3 is TGTGCCAGCAGCACGCTACTAGTCCACGAGCAGTACTTC. Its translation is CASSTLLVHEQYF. The whole variable domain, remainder taken from reference TRBV7-9 and TRBJ2-7, is DTGVSQNPRHKITKRGQNVTFRCDPISEHNRLYWYRQTLGQGPEFLTYFQNEAQLEKSRLLSDRFSAERPKGSFSTLEIQRTEQGDSAMYLCASSTLLVHEQYFGPGTRLTVT.

The chain uses TRBV27 and TRBJ1-6; 9 positions match TRBD1. Germline lookup yields CDR1 MNHEY and CDR2 SMNVEV (reference sequence). J gave up 8 bases and V 3 bases, and 5 bases lay outside the gene matches. The CDR3 length is 15 residues. In nucleotides, the CDR3 is TGTGCCAGCAGTTTCCTTGGGACAGGGTATTCACCCCTCCACTTT. Its protein is CASSFLGTGYSPLHF.

This chain joins TRBV7-2 and TRBJ2-7; no clear D gene. With 3 bases removed from V and 2 bases from J, the gap between germline ends came to 2 bases. Germline assignment: CDR1 SGHTA and CDR2 FQGNSA. This CDR3 comprises 11 residues. The CDR3 reads CASSFAYEQYF. CDR3 nucleotide sequence: TGTGCCAGCAGCTTCGCCTACGAGCAGTACTTC.

The J gene is TRBJ2-5, the V gene TRBV4-3, with D maybe TRBD2 (5 bases). The CDR3 is 16 residues long. Germline V lookup: CDR1 LGHNA, CDR2 YSLEER. Trimming shortened V by 3 bases and J by 5 bases, and 19 bases separated the two germline ends. CDR3 nucleotide sequence: TGCGCCAGCAGCCATGGAACTGAGGGTATAAGGGAGACCCAGTACTTC. Translating it yields CASSHGTEGIRETQYF.

The gene calls are TRBV7-8 and TRBJ2-5; TRBD1 agrees at 9 bases. CDR3 length: 15 amino acids. Unmatched junction bases numbered 11, after V lost 7 bases and J lost 5 bases. Germline V gene data show CDR1 as SGHVS and CDR2 as FQNEAQ. CDR3 loop: CASTTGTGYVETQYF. CDR3 coding DNA: TGTGCCAGCACCACGGGGACAGGGTATGTGGAGACCCAGTACTTC.

Comment on this clone: The junction departs from the called germline gene at one end, perhaps through a read error. This chain uses TRBV7-7 with TRBJ2-1, with D tentatively TRBD2 (6 bases). Germline CDR1 SSHAT, CDR2 FNYEAQ (reference sequence). CDR3 size: 13 residues. The CDR3 sequence is CASSLAALTEQFF. The CDR3 region has the DNA TGTGCTAGCAGCTTAGCGGCACTAACTGAGCAGTTCTTC. Complete variable domain (other parts from reference TRBV7-7 and TRBJ2-1): GAGVSQSPRYKVTKRGQDVTLRCDPISSHATLYWYQQALGQGPEFLTYFNYEAQPDKSGLPSDRFSAERPEGSISTLTIQRTEQRDSAMYRCASSLAALTEQFFGPGTRLTVL.

The chain joins TRBV30 to TRBJ2-5; D is undetermined. This CDR3 comprises 13 residues. Germline CDR1 is GTSNPN and CDR2 is SVGIG (reference sequence). Trimming stripped 0 bases from V and 5 bases from J, with 10 bases between. The CDR3 region is CAWSVRNGETQYF. The CDR3 DNA reads TGTGCCTGGAGTGTACGTAACGGGGAGACCCAGTACTTC.

The chain has TRBV27 and TRBJ2-7; TRBD2 might be the D (7 bases). The CDR3 sequence is 17 residues long. Germline CDR1 MNHEY, CDR2 SMNVEV (reference sequence). V shed 2 bases and J shed 0 bases, with 17 bases lying between them. The CDR3 region has the DNA TGTGCCAGCAGTTTAATGGGGTGGGGAGGGGGCTCCTACGAGCAGTACTTC. As protein: CASSLMGWGGGSYEQYF.

A few counts support this clone. The chain combines TRBV7-9 with TRBJ1-1, with 7 bases fitting TRBD1. The CDR3 spans 14 residues. The germline V gene encodes CDR1 SEHNR and CDR2 FQNEAQ (reference sequence). V was clipped by 3 bases and J by 7 bases; unmatched bases: 8. The DNA of the CDR3 is TGTGCCAGCAGCTTTGGACAGGAAGGGTATGAAGCTTTCTTT. This encodes CASSFGQEGYEAFF.

This chain joins TRBV4-3 and TRBJ2-3, with 13 bases identical to TRBD2. V lost 4 bases, J lost 10 bases, and 11 bases stayed unmatched. Germline V lookup: CDR1 LGHNA, CDR2 YSLEER. The CDR3 is 16 residues long. CDR3 coding DNA: TGCGCCAGCAGCCCGGAAACTAGCGGGAGGGGAGGGGCGCAGTATTTT. Protein product: CASSPETSGRGGAQYF.

The CDR3 here is CASTQTGGSYEQYF. The CDR3 DNA reads as TGTGCCAGCACACAGACAGGGGGCTCCTACGAGCAGTACTTC. V gene TRBV28 combines with J gene TRBJ2-7; 9 positions match TRBD1. Trimming took 7 bases from V and 0 from J; bases not matched to a gene: 4. The germline V gene has CDR1 MDHEN and CDR2 SYDVKM. The CDR3 extends over 14 amino acids.

V is TRBV4-1 and J is TRBJ2-3, with 13 nucleotides matching TRBD2. Germline assignment: CDR1 MGHRA and CDR2 YSYEKL. The CDR3 contains 17 residues. The ends lost 2 bases at V and 3 bases at J; junction bases unmatched: 5. CDR3 sequence: CASSQTSGRARTDTQYF. As DNA, the CDR3 is TGCGCCAGCAGCCAAACTAGCGGGAGGGCCCGAACAGATACGCAGTATTTT.

The rearrangement joins TRBV6-5 to TRBJ2-7; D uncertain. The germline V gene encodes CDR1 MNHEY and CDR2 SVGAGI. Trimming took 11 bases from V and 0 from J, leaving 8 bases between them. The CDR3 totals 11 residues. The CDR3 nucleotides are TGTGCCTGGAGCCTCTCCTACGAGCAGTACTTC. Protein product: CAWSLSYEQYF.

Notes on this clone: At one boundary the junction diverges from the germline segment, which might be a read error. CDR3 coding DNA: TGTGCCAGCAGCGAAGGGGGGGGGCCCTCCTACGAGCAGTACTTC. Amino acids: CASSEGGGPSYEQYF. The V call is TRBV6-1, the J call TRBJ2-7; D is possibly TRBD2 (7 bases). Germline values: CDR1 MNHNS, CDR2 SASEGT. The CDR3 extends over 15 amino acids.

The rearrangement joins TRBV29-1 to TRBJ2-7, with D maybe TRBD1 (6 bases). With 4 bases removed from V and 0 bases from J, the gap between germline ends came to 10 bases. The CDR3 consists of 13 residues. Germline V gene lookup returns CDR1 SQVTM and CDR2 ANQGSEA. DNA for the CDR3: TGCAGCGTTGGGGACACTCGCTCCTACGAGCAGTACTTC. The encoded protein is CSVGDTRSYEQYF.

The V call is TRBV9, the J call TRBJ1-2; no firm D call. The ends were cut back, 0 bases at V and 7 bases at J, with 16 bases in the middle. Germline CDR1 SGDLS, CDR2 YYNGEE. This CDR3 has 15 residues. The CDR3 DNA is TGTGCCAGCAGCGTAGTCCAGCGGGGAGATGGTGGCTACACCTTC. This translates into CASSVVQRGDGGYTF.

The J gene is TRBJ2-7, the V gene TRBV27; D remains ambiguous. The CDR3 contains 15 residues. The germline V gene encodes CDR1 MNHEY and CDR2 SMNVEV (reference sequence). V lost 5 bases and J lost 5, with 19 bases in between. The CDR3 reads CASSPSTAPRHEQYF. DNA for the CDR3: TGTGCCAGCAGTCCTTCAACAGCCCCCCGTCACGAGCAGTACTTC.

The chain couples TRBV27 to TRBJ2-1, with TRBD2 matching 8 bases. The germline V gene has CDR1 MNHEY and CDR2 SMNVEV (reference sequence). With 3 bases clipped from V and 6 bases from J, the junction kept 7 bases outside the gene matches. The CDR3 sequence is 15 residues long. Here the CDR3 reads CASSLAGLVFNEQFF. Here the CDR3 DNA reads TGTGCCAGCAGTTTGGCGGGACTAGTCTTCAATGAGCAGTTCTTC.

The rearrangement links TRBV5-1 to TRBJ2-1; 11 positions match TRBD2. V lost 0 bases to trimming and J lost 3 bases; unmatched junction nucleotides: 2. CDR3 length equals 16 residues. Germline CDR1 SGHRS, CDR2 YFSETQ. DNA for the CDR3: TGCGCCAGCAGCTTGGATGGACTAGCGGGCTACAATGAGCAGTTCTTC. It codes for CASSLDGLAGYNEQFF.